A single sample gave rise to the 30 T cell receptor beta chains below, sequenced in a study of Ad26.COV2.S vaccination and SARS-CoV-2 variants. The table came from immunoSEQ multiplex PCR; TCRdb's copy has only in-frame clones and leaves some out. Of hundreds of thousands of clones listed, roughly 87% are singletons. Stated treatment: over 15 received Ad26.COV2.S at low or high dose, single or two shots; about five received placebo; per-sample allocation not given. Sampling happened 63 days after the first vaccine or placebo injection. The sample was peripheral blood, taken in a trial of Ad26.COV2.S vaccine versus placebo. These TCRs come from a person aged 18-60 years who received the Ad26.COV2.S COVID-19 vaccine or a placebo.

This rearrangement joins TRBV5-1 to TRBJ2-5, with D unclear. The CDR3 is 11 amino acids. The V gene's germline CDR1 is SGHRS and CDR2 YFSETQ. The V gene lost 2 bases and the J gene lost 5 bases, with 4 bases spanning the gap. The CDR3 region has the DNA TGCGCCAGCAGCTTCTTTGAGACCCAGTACTTC. This gives the protein CASSFFETQYF.

V gene TRBV7-3 combines with J gene TRBJ1-4; no definite D call. Trimming removed 2 bases at V and 3 bases at J, with 7 bases between. The CDR3 loop spans 14 amino acids. CDR1 SGHTA and CDR2 FQGTGA come from the germline V gene. CDR3 DNA: TGTGCCAGCAGCTTAGCATGTCCTAATGAAAAACTGTTTTTT. This sequence encodes CASSLACPNEKLFF. The whole variable domain, filled in from reference TRBV7-3 and TRBJ1-4, reads GAGVSQTPSNKVTEKGKYVELRCDPISGHTALYWYRQSLGQGPEFLIYFQGTGAADDSGLPNDRFFAVRPEGSVSTLKIQRTERGDSAVYLCASSLACPNEKLFFGSGTQLSVL.

This clone was seen only a few times. The chain uses TRBV7-9 and TRBJ1-6; 7 bases are shared with TRBD1. The length of the CDR3 is 14 residues. Germline CDR1 SEHNR, CDR2 FQNEAQ (reference sequence). Losses at the gene ends were 10 bases for V and 7 bases for J; bases not matched to a gene: 10. The CDR3 is CATSNTGANSPLHF. The DNA of the CDR3 is TGTGCCACCTCCAATACAGGGGCGAATTCACCCCTCCACTTT.

V usage is TRBV28 and J usage is TRBJ2-2; D ambiguous. Trimming shortened V by 6 bases and J by 5 bases, and 19 bases separated the two germline ends. Germline V CDR1 and CDR2: MDHEN, SYDVKM. The CDR3 has 16 residues. The CDR3: CASRSKSVARTGELFF. In DNA form, the CDR3 reads TGTGCCAGCAGGTCTAAGTCCGTGGCGAGAACCGGGGAGCTGTTTTTT. Filled out from reference TRBV28 and TRBJ2-2, the complete variable domain reads DVKVTQSSRYLVKRTGEKVFLECVQDMDHENMFWYRQDPGLGLRLIYFSYDVKMKEKGDIPEGYSVSREKKERFSLILESASTNQTSMYLCASRSKSVARTGELFFGEGSRLTVL.

The chain uses TRBV27 and TRBJ2-1, with D unresolved. The V gene's germline CDR1 is MNHEY and CDR2 SMNVEV (reference sequence). Trimming removed 6 bases at V and 5 bases at J, with 11 bases between. The CDR3 extends over 13 amino acids. In nucleotides, the CDR3 is TGTGCCAGCAGGTGGTCGCAGAACAATGAGCAGTTCTTC. It encodes CASRWSQNNEQFF.

The table lists this clone with a count of one. The J gene is TRBJ2-4, the V gene TRBV6-6, with unresolved D. The CDR3 runs to 13 residues. The V gene lost 4 bases and the J gene lost 8 bases, with 12 bases spanning the gap. Germline loops: CDR1 MNHNY, CDR2 SVGAGI (reference sequence). CDR3 region: CASSSPVAHIQYF. DNA for the CDR3: TGTGCCAGCAGTTCCCCTGTGGCACACATTCAGTACTTC.

V and J are TRBV15 and TRBJ2-5, with 11 nucleotides matching TRBD2. J lost 3 bases, V lost 3 bases, and 3 bases had no gene match. The CDR3 sequence is 15 residues long. CDR1 LNHNV and CDR2 YYDKDF come from the germline V gene (reference sequence). The CDR3 region has the DNA TGTGCCACCAGCAGGGGGACTAGCGGAAAAGAGACCCAGTACTTC. Its translation is CATSRGTSGKETQYF.

This clone was recorded only once. The chain recombines TRBV7-2 with TRBJ1-5; maybe TRBD1 (5 bases). Germline V gene data show CDR1 as SGHTA and CDR2 as FQGNSA. V was pared by 5 bases and J by 6 bases, with 17 bases between. There are 15 residues in the CDR3. Written as DNA, the CDR3 is TGTGCCAGCAGCCTCCGGGGAGGGCAGGGTCAGCCCCAGCATTTT. It translates to CASSLRGGQGQPQHF.

The chain carries TRBV5-5 and TRBJ2-7; TRBD1 might be the D (5 bases). Germline V gene data show CDR1 as SGHKS and CDR2 as YYEKEE (reference sequence). The ends were cut back, 1 base at V and 7 bases at J, with 15 bases in the middle. CDR3 length: 14 residues. CDR3 protein: CASSLRTASGEQYF. CDR3 in DNA: TGTGCCAGCAGCTTGAGAACAGCATCAGGGGAGCAGTACTTC.

The J gene is TRBJ2-7, the V gene TRBV28, with 9 positions matching TRBD2. Per germline, CDR1 MDHEN and CDR2 SYDVKM. Trimming took 2 bases from V and 6 from J; bases not matched to a gene: 8. This CDR3 contains 15 residues. The CDR3 bases are TGTGCCAGCAGTTTACCGCTAGCGGGGTGGGGCGAGCAGTACTTC. Its translation: CASSLPLAGWGEQYF.

This clone was seen a handful of times. DNA for the CDR3: TGTGCCAGCAGCTTAGGGGCGGGCACTGAAGCTTTCTTT. Translation gives CASSLGAGTEAFF. The chain links TRBV7-9 to TRBJ1-1; no clear D. V was clipped by 1 base and J by 4 bases, with 7 bases between them. The germline V gene encodes CDR1 SEHNR and CDR2 FQNEAQ (reference sequence). CDR3 length equals 13 residues. The variable domain in full, completed from reference TRBV7-9 and TRBJ1-1, reads DTGVSQNPRHKITKRGQNVTFRCDPISEHNRLYWYRQTLGQGPEFLTYFQNEAQLEKSRLLSDRFSAERPKGSFSTLEIQRTEQGDSAMYLCASSLGAGTEAFFGQGTRLTVV.

The rearrangement links TRBV9 to TRBJ2-1, with 8 nucleotides matching TRBD2. The length of the CDR3 is 15 residues. J gave up 3 bases and V 4 bases, and 6 bases lay outside the gene matches. Germline lookup yields CDR1 SGDLS and CDR2 YYNGEE. CDR3 sequence (DNA): TGTGCCAGCAGCTCGAGCGGGGGATTCTACAATGAGCAGTTCTTC. This gives the protein CASSSSGGFYNEQFF.

The CDR3 loop is CASSFYRPSGLSYNEQFF. In DNA, the CDR3 is TGTGCCAGCAGCTTCTACCGACCTTCGGGACTGTCATACAATGAGCAGTTCTTC. The chain carries TRBV7-8 and TRBJ2-1; possibly TRBD2 for D (6 bases). The CDR3 runs 18 residues. Germline loops: CDR1 SGHVS, CDR2 FQNEAQ. V was clipped by 3 bases and J by 4 bases, with 22 bases between them. The variable domain in full, with the rest retrieved from reference TRBV7-8 and TRBJ2-1, is GAGVSQSPRYKVAKRGQDVALRCDPISGHVSLFWYQQALGQGPEFLTYFQNEAQLDKSGLPSDRFFAERPEGSVSTLKIQRTQQEDSAVYLCASSFYRPSGLSYNEQFFGPGTRLTVL.

The chain carries TRBV7-8 and TRBJ2-2; D gene unclear. From germline, CDR1 is SGHVS and CDR2 FQNEAQ. V was cut by 3 bases and J by 4 bases, with 0 bases left in between. CDR3 length: 11 residues. CDR3 coding DNA: TGTGCCAGCAGCTTCACCGGGGAGCTGTTTTTT. It encodes CASSFTGELFF.

V is TRBV7-2 and J is TRBJ2-5; D gene ambiguous. CDR3 length equals 15 residues. Germline assignment: CDR1 SGHTA and CDR2 FQGNSA. The V gene lost 1 base and the J gene lost 0 bases, with 9 bases spanning the gap. CDR3 sequence reads: CASSLVRMYQETQYF. DNA for the CDR3: TGTGCCAGCAGCTTAGTACGGATGTACCAAGAGACCCAGTACTTC.

The CDR3 DNA is TGTGCCAGCAGTTTAGGGGACAGGGTTGGCAATCAGCCCCAGCATTTT. Protein product: CASSLGDRVGNQPQHF. The chain has TRBV28 and TRBJ1-5; 9 bases line up with TRBD1. The V gene's germline CDR1 is MDHEN and CDR2 SYDVKM. The CDR3 covers 16 residues. Losses at the gene ends were 2 bases for V and 2 bases for J; bases not matched to a gene: 4. The whole variable domain, filled in from reference TRBV28 and TRBJ1-5, reads DVKVTQSSRYLVKRTGEKVFLECVQDMDHENMFWYRQDPGLGLRLIYFSYDVKMKEKGDIPEGYSVSREKKERFSLILESASTNQTSMYLCASSLGDRVGNQPQHFGDGTRLSIL.

The genes are TRBV4-3 and TRBJ2-1; 10 positions match TRBD2. In germline, CDR1 is LGHNA, CDR2 YSLEER. The ends lost 3 bases at V and 9 bases at J; junction bases unmatched: 11. The CDR3 covers 16 residues. The CDR3 loop reads CASSQGSGRAEGEQFF. The CDR3 DNA reads as TGCGCCAGCAGCCAGGGGAGCGGGAGGGCCGAAGGTGAGCAGTTCTTC.

The J gene is TRBJ1-4, the V gene TRBV2, with a weak D call TRBD1 (5 bases). The V end was cut by 5 bases, the J end by 0 bases, with 13 bases between. This CDR3 is 16 amino acids long. Germline V gives CDR1 SNHLY, CDR2 FYNNEI. This chain's CDR3 is CASSYGAFATNEKLFF. In nucleotides, the CDR3 is TGTGCCAGCAGTTACGGGGCCTTTGCAACTAATGAAAAACTGTTTTTT.

This chain connects TRBV6-2 or TRBV6-3 to TRBJ2-7; no firm D call. This CDR3 has 13 amino acids. Germline V gene data show CDR1 as MNHEY and CDR2 as SVGEGT. V lost 0 bases, J lost 2 bases, and 5 bases lay in between. The CDR3 DNA sequence: TGTGCCAGCAGTTACTCTTCCCCCTACGAGCAGTACTTC. As protein: CASSYSSPYEQYF.

The chain links TRBV6-4 to TRBJ2-1, with a weak D call TRBD2 (6 bases). V lost 4 bases and J lost 6, with 13 bases in between. The CDR3 consists of 14 residues. Germline CDR1 and CDR2: MRHNA and SNTAGT. The CDR3 loop reads CASSGRAGSNEQFF. For the CDR3, the DNA is TGTGCCAGCAGTGGGAGGGCGGGGTCCAATGAGCAGTTCTTC.

The chain uses TRBV19 and TRBJ2-5, with D perhaps TRBD1 or TRBD2 (6 bases each). V was shortened by 8 bases and J by 6 bases, with 19 bases between the two germline ends. The length of the CDR3 is 14 residues. Looked up from germline, CDR1 is LNHDA and CDR2 is SQIVND (reference sequence). The CDR3 DNA reads TGTGCCAGTTCGGGGGCCCACAACGTGAAGACCCAGTACTTC. Translating it yields CASSGAHNVKTQYF.

This chain uses TRBV7-9 with TRBJ1-1; 7 bases agree with TRBD1. Trimming at V came to 5 bases and at J to 4 bases, leaving 13 bases not matched to a gene. Per the germline V gene, CDR1 is SEHNR and CDR2 is FQNEAQ (reference sequence). This CDR3 has 16 amino acids. CDR3 sequence reads: CASSRQGGGIATEAFF. In DNA, the CDR3 is TGTGCCAGCAGCCGACAGGGTGGTGGTATAGCCACTGAAGCTTTCTTT.

The rearrangement joins TRBV2 to TRBJ1-1; tentatively, D is TRBD1 (5 bases). V lost 2 bases to trimming and J lost 3 bases, with 10 bases between them. Per germline, CDR1 SNHLY and CDR2 FYNNEI. This CDR3 is built from 14 residues. DNA of the CDR3: TGTGCCAGCAGTGAAACGACAGCTCACACTGAAGCTTTCTTT. This gives the protein CASSETTAHTEAFF.

V is TRBV5-4 and J is TRBJ2-7; the D call may be TRBD1 or TRBD2 (5 bases each). Germline V gives CDR1 SGHNT, CDR2 YYREEE (reference sequence). This CDR3 is 14 amino acids long. Trimming cost V 4 bases and J 2 bases, with 13 bases left between them. CDR3 sequence (DNA): TGTGCCAGCAGCCCGGGGCCTTTCCCCTACGAGCAGTACTTC. As protein: CASSPGPFPYEQYF. The whole variable domain, remainder taken from reference TRBV5-4 and TRBJ2-7, is ETGVTQSPTHLIKTRGQQVTLRCSSQSGHNTVSWYQQALGQGPQFIFQYYREEENGRGNFPPRFSGLQFPNYSSELNVNALELDDSALYLCASSPGPFPYEQYFGPGTRLTVT.

V gene TRBV5-1 combines with J gene TRBJ1-2; possibly TRBD1 for D (5 bases). The CDR3 is 17 residues long. Germline CDR1 reads SGHRS; CDR2 reads YFSETQ. Trimming removed 7 bases at V and 5 bases at J, with 27 bases between. In nucleotides, the CDR3 is TGCGCCAGCGCCAAGAACGTACAGGAGGCCATTGATTATGGCTACACCTTC. This sequence encodes CASAKNVQEAIDYGYTF.

V is TRBV5-1 and J is TRBJ2-3, with TRBD2 matching over 9 bases. CDR3 size: 14 residues. The J segment lost 5 bases and the V segment lost 6 bases, leaving 7 bases of the junction unmatched. Per the germline V gene, CDR1 is SGHRS and CDR2 is YFSETQ. DNA of the CDR3: TGCGCCAGCAAGGGGGCTAGCGGGATAGATACGCAGTATTTT. This sequence encodes CASKGASGIDTQYF.

The chain couples TRBV28 to TRBJ2-7; TRBD1 aligns across 10 bases. V lost 5 bases to trimming and J lost 5 bases; unmatched junction nucleotides: 12. There are 16 residues in the CDR3. The V gene's germline CDR1 is MDHEN and CDR2 SYDVKM. The CDR3 coding sequence is TGTGCCAGCAGTCGAAGACCCGGGACAGGGGTAGACGAGCAGTACTTC. Its protein is CASSRRPGTGVDEQYF.

This rearrangement joins TRBV9 to TRBJ1-2, with a weak D call TRBD1 (5 bases). V was shortened by 0 bases and J by 4 bases, with 13 bases between the two germline ends. This CDR3 is 15 amino acids long. Germline V gives CDR1 SGDLS, CDR2 YYNGEE. CDR3 bases: TGTGCCAGCAGCGTAGACGACAGAACAAGCTATGGCTACACCTTC. It translates to CASSVDDRTSYGYTF.

The chain carries TRBV11-2 and TRBJ1-4, with TRBD1 identical over 7 bases. The junction had 6 bases not matched to a gene; V was cut back by 11 bases and J by 3 bases. CDR3 length: 13 amino acids. CDR1 and CDR2 from the germline V gene are SGHAT and FQNNGV. In DNA, the CDR3 is TGTGCCCCGGAGGGGGCACCTAATGAAAAACTGTTTTTT. Translating gives CAPEGAPNEKLFF.

The rearrangement joins TRBV6-5 to TRBJ2-2, with D maybe TRBD2 (5 bases). Germline CDR1 and CDR2: MNHEY and SVGAGI. CDR3 size: 15 residues. The V and J ends lost 0 bases and 5 bases respectively, with 10 bases between them. CDR3 in amino acids: CASSYSTGLTGELFF. For the CDR3, the DNA is TGTGCCAGCAGTTACTCGACGGGGTTAACCGGGGAGCTGTTTTTT.